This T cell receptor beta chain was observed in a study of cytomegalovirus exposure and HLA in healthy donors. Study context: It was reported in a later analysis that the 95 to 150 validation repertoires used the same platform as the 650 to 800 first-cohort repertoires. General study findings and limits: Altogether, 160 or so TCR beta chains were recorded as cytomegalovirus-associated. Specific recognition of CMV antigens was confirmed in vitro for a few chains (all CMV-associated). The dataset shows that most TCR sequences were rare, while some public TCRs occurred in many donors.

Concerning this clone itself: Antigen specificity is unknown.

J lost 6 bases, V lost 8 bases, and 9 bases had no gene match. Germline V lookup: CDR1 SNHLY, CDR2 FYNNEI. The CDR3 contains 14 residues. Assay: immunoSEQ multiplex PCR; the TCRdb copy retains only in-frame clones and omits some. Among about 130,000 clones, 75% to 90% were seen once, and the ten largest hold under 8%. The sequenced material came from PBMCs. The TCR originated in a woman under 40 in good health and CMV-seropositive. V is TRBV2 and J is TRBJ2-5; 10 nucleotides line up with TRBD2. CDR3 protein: CASRPGLALKTQYF. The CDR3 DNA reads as TGTGCCAGCCGACCGGGACTAGCGCTGAAGACCCAGTACTTC.